This T cell receptor beta chain was captured by sequencing in a study of radiation and T cells in renal cell carcinoma. Whole-study context: Nephrectomy followed 15 Gy stereotactic body radiation by 4 weeks. Study-wide results and limits: Baseline intratumoral clonotype presence is unknown without pretreatment biopsies. Top tumor clonotypes rose in blood 2 weeks post-radiation, then contracted.

Germline CDR1 is MNHEY and CDR2 is SVGAGI. V lost 4 bases, J lost 8 bases, and 11 bases lay in between. This CDR3 region has 13 residues. Sample time point: blood 2 weeks post-SBRT. Treatment of the sample: 15 Gy SBRT to primary tumor, nephrectomy 4 weeks later. Serial blood draws occurred at baseline and 2 and 4 weeks post-SBRT. Points on this clone: The antigen is undetermined.

The assay was immunoSEQ multiplex PCR, and TCRdb's table has in-frame clones only and misses some. This repertoire shows roughly 150,000 clones, 87% found once; its top ten account for 10% to 15%. This receptor was taken from a woman aged 50 to 60 with renal cell carcinoma. This specimen was blood, taken from a patient whose treatment included radiotherapy and nephrectomy. The rearrangement uses TRBV6-5 and TRBJ2-2; D not certain. The DNA of the CDR3 is TGTGCCAGCAGTTCCTTCCCGGAAGGGGAGCTGTTTTTT. Residues: CASSSFPEGELFF.